This is a list of T cell receptor beta chains from one sample in a study of control samples from healthy donors and cancer patients. Profiled with immunoSEQ multiplex PCR; TCRdb holds only in-frame clones, not every one. The sample includes about 120,000 clones, 87% of them seen just once. The sequenced sample was blood. The receptors come from a man younger than 35 in good health. Both conserved end residues are part of each CDR3. Fields, in order: D gene, clone size, V gene, J gene, CDR3 DNA, CDR3 protein. A D gene is named only where the DNA matches it firmly. Expanded clones get a size class; other rows say once, few or many, or leave the size out.

NA	NA	TRBV19	TRBJ2-4	TGTGCCAGTAGTATCCCAACCGAACTAGCCAAAAACATTCAGTACTTC	CASSIPTELAKNIQYF
NA	NA	TRBV10-2	TRBJ2-2	TGCCCCAGCAGTGGACTCTACACCGGGGAGCTGTTTTTT	CPSSGLYTGELFF
NA	NA	TRBV21-1	TRBJ2-3	TGTGCCAGCAGCAAGGCGGGACAGGGTGCAGGGACGCAGTATTTT	CASSKAGQGAGTQYF
NA	NA	TRBV3-1/TRBV3-2	TRBJ1-5	TGTGCCAGCAGCCAGAAGGTTAATCAGCCCCAGCATTTT	CASSQKVNQPQHF
TRBD1	NA	TRBV11-2	TRBJ1-1	TGTGCCAGCAGCTTACCAGGGGGCCTCAAGGCGGCTGAAGCTTTCTTT	CASSLPGGLKAAEAFF
NA	NA	TRBV7-6	TRBJ2-2	TGTGCCAGCAGACAGACACAGGCGAACACCGGGGAGCTGTTTTTT	CASRQTQANTGELFF
NA	NA	TRBV28	TRBJ1-2	TGTGCCAGCAGTTTGTCCAGAAGCTATGGCTACACCTTC	CASSLSRSYGYTF
NA	NA	TRBV27	TRBJ2-1	TGTGCCAGCAGTTATACCGGGAATGAGCAGTTCTTC	CASSYTGNEQFF
TRBD1	NA	TRBV5-4	TRBJ2-6	TGTGCGACCCGGGAAGGGGGCGCAAATGGGGCCAACGTCCTGACTTTC	CATREGGANGANVLTF
NA	NA	TRBV18	TRBJ1-5	TGTGCCAGCTCAACACCCCCGATCCTGGGCGGGGGCAATCAGCCCCAGCATTTT	CASSTPPILGGGNQPQHF
NA	NA	TRBV5-1	TRBJ2-7	TGCGCCAGCAGCTCCAAAGCGGAACGCGAGCAGTACTTC	CASSSKAEREQYF
NA	NA	TRBV12-3/TRBV12-4	TRBJ1-5	TGTGCCAGCAGTTTCGGGGGGTCTCAGCCCCAGCATTTT	CASSFGGSQPQHF
NA	NA	TRBV3-1/TRBV3-2	TRBJ1-2	TGTGCCAGCAGCCAACGAATCTATGGCTACACCTTC	CASSQRIYGYTF
TRBD1	NA	TRBV4-1	TRBJ1-2	TGCGCCAGCAGCCAAGACCCCACCCGGGGACAGACTTCTGGCTATGGCTACACCTTC	CASSQDPTRGQTSGYGYTF
NA	NA	TRBV4-2	TRBJ2-2	TGTGCCAGCAGCCAAGGACAGGCTTTCGGGGAGCTGTTTTTT	CASSQGQAFGELFF
NA	NA	TRBV19	TRBJ2-7	TGTGCCAGTACAAAAGCAGGGACGGACGAGCAGTACTTC	CASTKAGTDEQYF
NA	once	TRBV19	TRBJ2-7	TGTGCCAGTAGTATGACAGGCCTCACCTACGAGCAGTACTTC	CASSMTGLTYEQYF
NA	NA	TRBV27	TRBJ1-2	TGTGCCAGCAGTCCTTTTCGCGACACCGTAACTAACTATGGCTACACCTTC	CASSPFRDTVTNYGYTF
TRBD1	once	TRBV14	TRBJ1-2	TGTGCCAGCAGCCAATTGGGACAGGGGGCCTATGGCTACACCTTC	CASSQLGQGAYGYTF
NA	NA	TRBV27	TRBJ2-1	TGTGCCAGCAGTTATGGACGGACGGCTTCCTACAATGAGCAGTTCTTC	CASSYGRTASYNEQFF
TRBD2	NA	TRBV7-2	TRBJ2-2	TGTGCCAGCAGCTTAACTAGCGGGAGGGTTGCCACCGGGGAGCTGTTTTTT	CASSLTSGRVATGELFF
NA	NA	TRBV5-1	TRBJ1-3	TGCGCCAGCAGCTTGGCAACGGCCGGAAACACCATATATTTT	CASSLATAGNTIYF
TRBD1	NA	TRBV9	TRBJ1-4	TGTGCCAGCAGCACCCGGGACAGGGGGCTAGTAACTAATGAAAAACTGTTTTTT	CASSTRDRGLVTNEKLFF
TRBD1	NA	TRBV11-2	TRBJ2-7	TGTGCCAGCAGCCAACTCAACAGGGGCAGTGTTTACGAGCAGTACTTC	CASSQLNRGSVYEQYF
NA	NA	TRBV5-7	TRBJ1-1	TGTGCCAGCAGCTCGAGGCGGGAGAGGTTGAGGGCTGAAGCTTTCTTT	CASSSRRERLRAEAFF
TRBD1	NA	TRBV18	TRBJ2-2	TGTGCCAGCTCAACAGACAGGGTTAACACCGGGGAGCTGTTTTTT	CASSTDRVNTGELFF
NA	NA	TRBV6-2/TRBV6-3	TRBJ1-2	TGTGCCAGCAGTTACCTCTATGGCTACACCTTC	CASSYLYGYTF
NA	NA	TRBV9	TRBJ2-3	TGTGCCAGCAGCCCTTCCCAGCGGTTTAATACGCAGTATTTT	CASSPSQRFNTQYF
NA	NA	TRBV29-1	TRBJ2-7	TGCAGCGTGAGGGATGACGGGCGGTCCTACGAGCAGTACTTC	CSVRDDGRSYEQYF
TRBD2	NA	TRBV3-1/TRBV3-2	TRBJ2-5	TGTGCCAGCAGCCAAGTCGTTCTAGCGGCAGAAGAGACCCAGTACTTC	CASSQVVLAAEETQYF
NA	once	TRBV6-6	TRBJ2-2	TGTGCCAGCAGCGAACGGGCGGCGAACACCGGGGAGCTGTTTTTT	CASSERAANTGELFF
NA	NA	TRBV5-1	TRBJ2-3	TGCGCCAGCAGCTCCAAACAGGGAACTATTACAGATACGCAGTATTTT	CASSSKQGTITDTQYF
NA	once	TRBV7-9	TRBJ2-7	TGTGCCAGCAGCTTCGACAGGTATTCCTACGAGCAGTACTTC	CASSFDRYSYEQYF
NA	NA	TRBV19	TRBJ1-5	TGTGCCAGTAGTCCCATCAGGGGCTCCCGCAATCAGCCCCAGCATTTT	CASSPIRGSRNQPQHF
TRBD1	NA	TRBV2	TRBJ2-1	TGTGCCAGCACCGACTGGGACAGCTCCTACAATGAGCAGTTCTTC	CASTDWDSSYNEQFF
TRBD1	NA	TRBV27	TRBJ1-2	TGTGCCAGCAGTTCGGACAGGGAAGCTAACTATGGCTACACCTTC	CASSSDREANYGYTF
NA	NA	TRBV5-1	TRBJ1-1	TGCGCCAGCAGCCTTCTAGGGAACACTGAAGCTTTCTTT	CASSLLGNTEAFF
NA	NA	TRBV6-2/TRBV6-3	TRBJ2-4	TGTGCCAGCAGTTATAGGGTAAAGGGAAACATTCAGTACTTC	CASSYRVKGNIQYF
NA	NA	TRBV6-5	TRBJ2-7	TGTGCCAGCAGTTACTCGACCGACAAATCCTACGAGCAGTACTTC	CASSYSTDKSYEQYF
TRBD2	once	TRBV3-1/TRBV3-2	TRBJ2-5	TGTGCCAGCAGCCAAGAAGGTAGCGGGAGTGCCCAGTACTTC	CASSQEGSGSAQYF
TRBD2	NA	TRBV29-1	TRBJ2-1	TGCAGCGCGCTAACTAGCGGGAGCTCCAATGAGCAGTTCTTC	CSALTSGSSNEQFF
NA	NA	TRBV28	TRBJ1-2	TGTGCCAGCAGTTTGACGTTAAATGGCTACACCTTC	CASSLTLNGYTF
NA	NA	TRBV6-1	TRBJ1-1	TGTGCCAGCAGTGAACAACGAAAGTCGAACACTGAAGCTTTCTTT	CASSEQRKSNTEAFF
NA	NA	TRBV7-2	TRBJ2-2	TGTGCCAGCAGCTCCCTGGGAAACACCGGGGAGCTGTTTTTT	CASSSLGNTGELFF
NA	NA	TRBV7-6	TRBJ1-5	TGTGCCAGCAGCTTAGTCGGTCAGCCCCAGCATTTT	CASSLVGQPQHF
TRBD1	NA	TRBV19	TRBJ2-7	TGTGCCAGTAGTGAGGGACAGGACGACGAGCAGTACTTC	CASSEGQDDEQYF